This T cell receptor (beta chain) was documented in a study of cytomegalovirus exposure and HLA in healthy donors. Study outcomes and limitations: Rarity marked most TCR sequences, yet some public TCRs occurred in many donors.

The J segment lost 8 bases and the V segment lost 2 bases, leaving 14 bases of the junction unmatched. The CDR3 loop spans 16 amino acids. The V gene's germline CDR1 is SGHNT and CDR2 YYREEE (reference sequence). Turning to this clone: Its specificity is unknown.

PCR used 60 Vbeta primers and 13 Jbeta primers. The method was immunoSEQ multiplex PCR; TCRdb's version includes in-frame clones alone and lacks a portion of them. In the table there are over 95,000 clones, about 74% of which are singletons. Material for sequencing was PBMCs. The sequence was obtained from a female donor in good health and CMV-seronegative. This chain uses TRBV5-4 with TRBJ1-2; 8 nucleotides match TRBD1. This CDR3 reads CASSFGAFSGGGGYTF. CDR3 DNA sequence: TGTGCCAGCAGCTTTGGGGCATTTTCAGGGGGCGGCGGCTACACCTTC.